The 27 T cell receptor beta chains given below trace back to one sample, sequenced in a study of T-cell memory formation after mild COVID-19. Via MiXCR, TCRdb re-called the 5' RACE reads, giving one row per CDR3 protein. In the table there are about 430,000 distinct CDR3 sequences, roughly a quarter of which are singletons. Material for sequencing was PBMCs or a T cell subset sorted from them (not recorded which). The receptors here all came from an adult woman who had mild COVID-19 (a few samples of this study predate the infection). Cell type and time point are not known.

The chain links TRBV4-2 to TRBJ1-5; D is ambiguous. V was cut by 3 bases and J by 0 bases, with 9 bases left in between. This CDR3 contains 15 residues. CDR1 is LGHNA and CDR2 is YNFKEQ in the germline V gene. The CDR3 region is CASSHLDSSNQPQHF. Written as DNA, the CDR3 is TGTGCCAGCAGCCACCTAGACTCTAGCAATCAGCCCCAGCATTTT.

CDR3 bases: TGTGCCAGCACCCGGACAGGGCGACGTAACAATGAGCAGTTCTTC. Translated, it gives CASTRTGRRNNEQFF. The chain uses TRBV9 and TRBJ2-1, with 8 bases aligning to TRBD1. Germline loops: CDR1 SGDLS, CDR2 YYNGEE. With 6 bases clipped from V and 5 bases from J, the junction kept 10 bases outside the gene matches. CDR3 length: 15 residues. Together with reference TRBV9 and TRBJ2-1, the CDR3 gives the full variable domain: DSGVTQTPKHLITATGQRVTLRCSPRSGDLSVYWYQQSLDQGLQFLIQYYNGEERAKGNILERFSAQQFPDLHSELNLSSLELGDSALYFCASTRTGRRNNEQFFGPGTRLTVL.

This clonotype was seen a handful of times. The rearrangement links TRBV5-1 to TRBJ1-4; weak D call: TRBD1 (6 bases). In germline, CDR1 is SGHRS, CDR2 YFSETQ. With 4 bases removed from V and 8 bases from J, the gap between germline ends came to 15 bases. CDR3 length: 14 residues. CDR3 loop: CASSAAGVGEKLFF. CDR3 nucleotides: TGCGCCAGCAGCGCAGCAGGGGTAGGGGAAAAACTGTTTTTT.

The chain recombines TRBV6-5 with TRBJ2-7, with D perhaps TRBD1 (6 bases). Germline CDR1 is MNHEY and CDR2 is SVGAGI. V lost 2 bases and J 2 bases, leaving 13 bases between the germline ends. This CDR3 region has 15 residues. The CDR3 loop is CASSYGTGSAYEQYF. The CDR3 region has the DNA TGTGCCAGCAGTTACGGTACAGGGAGCGCCTACGAGCAGTACTTC.

This clonotype was picked up a small number of times. V gene TRBV20-1 combines with J gene TRBJ2-7, with unresolved D. The CDR3 contains 14 residues. The V and J ends lost 5 bases and 4 bases respectively, with 18 bases between them. The germline V gene has CDR1 DFQATT and CDR2 SNEGSKA (reference sequence). The CDR3 protein is CSAFTGFPHYEQYF. CDR3 DNA sequence: TGCAGTGCTTTCACCGGGTTCCCTCATTACGAGCAGTACTTC.

The genes are TRBV7-9 and TRBJ1-4; 7 bases agree with TRBD1. The V gene's germline CDR1 is SEHNR and CDR2 FQNEAQ (reference sequence). The junction had 10 bases not matched to a gene; V was cut back by 4 bases and J by 5 bases. This CDR3 spans 16 amino acids. The CDR3 sequence is CASSSHPGQQNEKLFF. The CDR3 nucleotides are TGTGCCAGCAGCTCGCACCCGGGACAGCAGAATGAAAAACTGTTTTTT.

This clonotype has more than one count but fewer than ten. The chain uses TRBV7-2 and TRBJ2-5; D ambiguous. V was trimmed by 2 bases and J by 5 bases, leaving 6 bases between them. This CDR3 has 12 residues. Germline V gene data show CDR1 as SGHTA and CDR2 as FQGNSA. The CDR3: CASSLWSETQYF. The CDR3 DNA is TGTGCCAGCAGCTTATGGAGCGAGACCCAGTACTTC.

The chain is built from TRBV7-9 and TRBJ1-1, with D possibly matching TRBD1 (5 bases). CDR1 is SEHNR and CDR2 is FQNEAQ in the germline V gene (reference sequence). V was pared by 3 bases and J by 7 bases, with 18 bases between. CDR3 length: 15 residues. The CDR3 loop reads CASSFGAPLGDEAFF. The CDR3 coding sequence is TGTGCCAGCAGCTTCGGGGCCCCTTTAGGGGATGAAGCTTTCTTT.

Only a few counts were recorded for this clonotype. The rearrangement joins TRBV30 to TRBJ2-4; D is possibly TRBD1 (6 bases). Trimming cost V 5 bases and J 5 bases, with 16 bases left between them. The CDR3 length is 14 residues. CDR1 GTSNPN and CDR2 SVGIG come from the germline V gene (reference sequence). For the CDR3, the DNA is TGTGCCTGGCTTAGCGACAGGATTCAAAACATTCAGTACTTC. This translates into CAWLSDRIQNIQYF.

This clonotype was counted a few times. V usage is TRBV5-1 and J usage is TRBJ2-2; TRBD1 is a possible D gene (6 bases). Germline lookup yields CDR1 SGHRS and CDR2 YFSETQ. Trimming removed 3 bases from V and 1 base from J, with 10 bases in between. This CDR3 spans 15 amino acids. The CDR3 protein is CASSSRTVNTGELFF. The CDR3 nucleotides read TGCGCCAGCAGCTCACGGACAGTGAACACCGGGGAGCTGTTTTTT. The whole variable domain, filled in from reference TRBV5-1 and TRBJ2-2, reads KAGVTQTPRYLIKTRGQQVTLSCSPISGHRSVSWYQQTPGQGLQFLFEYFSETQRNKGNFPGRFSGRQFSNSRSEMNVSTLELGDSALYLCASSSRTVNTGELFFGEGSRLTVL.

The rearrangement uses TRBV4-1 and TRBJ1-4; D unclear. Trimming took off 0 bases at V and 5 bases at J, with 10 bases between the two ends. CDR1 MGHRA and CDR2 YSYEKL come from the germline V gene. The CDR3 covers 15 residues. The CDR3 reads CASSQDRGGNEKLFF. The CDR3 DNA reads TGCGCCAGCAGCCAAGATCGGGGTGGCAATGAAAAACTGTTTTTT.

The chain joins TRBV5-1 to TRBJ2-7; 15 bases are shared with TRBD2. The germline V gene encodes CDR1 SGHRS and CDR2 YFSETQ. This CDR3 comprises 17 residues. The trim removed 3 bases at V and 5 bases at J, leaving 9 bases unmatched. The CDR3 reads CASSSGLAGGPRNEQYF. CDR3 nucleotide sequence: TGCGCCAGCAGCTCCGGACTAGCGGGAGGGCCAAGGAACGAGCAGTACTTC.

This clonotype was detected only a few times. The chain uses TRBV12-3 or TRBV12-4 and TRBJ2-5, with 9 bases identical to TRBD2. After removal of 6 bases from V and 5 bases from J, the junction contained 16 bases not matched to a gene. CDR3 size: 17 residues. The CDR3 DNA sequence: TGTGCCAGCAGCCCTCTACTAGCGGGCAGTCGGGGGGAGACCCAGTACTTC. Translation gives CASSPLLAGSRGETQYF.

This clonotype was observed many times. J is TRBJ2-3 and V is TRBV5-8; D is possibly TRBD2 (5 bases). The V and J ends lost 0 bases and 6 bases respectively, with 23 bases between them. There are 18 residues in the CDR3. Germline assignment: CDR1 SGHTS and CDR2 YDEGEE. The CDR3 loop is CASSLGAVIGVSLDTQYF. In DNA form, the CDR3 reads TGTGCCAGCAGCTTGGGAGCCGTGATCGGGGTTTCTTTGGATACGCAGTATTTT.

This clonotype was seen only a few times. The chain joins TRBV6-5 to TRBJ2-2; tentative D call: TRBD2 (6 bases). Deletions cut 0 bases from V and 6 bases from J, with 11 bases between. The CDR3 is 15 residues long. CDR1 and CDR2 (germline): MNHEY, SVGAGI. CDR3 sequence (DNA): TGTGCCAGCAGTTACTCGTGGGAGCGGGCCGGGGAGCTGTTTTTT. Translating gives CASSYSWERAGELFF.

This clonotype was observed a few times. The chain is built from TRBV7-2 and TRBJ1-1; D not resolved. V shed 0 bases and J shed 1 base, with 6 bases lying between them. CDR3 length: 14 residues. Germline V gene sequence: CDR1 SGHTA, CDR2 FQGNSA. CDR3 coding DNA: TGTGCCAGCAGCTTAGCGAAGGGGAACACTGAAGCTTTCTTT. It codes for CASSLAKGNTEAFF.

V is TRBV7-3 and J is TRBJ2-7, with 7 bases aligning to TRBD2. J was trimmed by 3 bases and V by 2 bases; bases with no gene match: 7. The CDR3 consists of 15 residues. CDR1 SGHTA and CDR2 FQGTGA come from the germline V gene. In DNA, the CDR3 is TGTGCCAGCAGCTTAGGAATAACTAGCGACTACGAGCAGTACTTC. Its translation: CASSLGITSDYEQYF.

The chain has TRBV7-9 and TRBJ2-2; 8 bases line up with TRBD1. The CDR3 extends over 15 amino acids. In germline, CDR1 is SEHNR, CDR2 FQNEAQ (reference sequence). V lost 4 bases and J lost 0; bases outside the gene matches: 1. The CDR3 loop is CASSWTGTNTGELFF. The CDR3 DNA reads TGTGCCAGCAGCTGGACAGGGACGAACACCGGGGAGCTGTTTTTT.

The V and J genes are TRBV15 and TRBJ2-3; D call uncertain. CDR1 is LNHNV, CDR2 YYDKDF, per germline (reference sequence). The CDR3 runs 15 residues. V shed 1 base and J shed 4 bases, with 12 bases lying between them. DNA for the CDR3: TGTGCCACCAGCAGAGCTGCCCGCCGGGCAGATACGCAGTATTTT. Protein sequence: CATSRAARRADTQYF.

This clonotype was counted between two and nine times. The V and J genes are TRBV6-2 or TRBV6-3 and TRBJ2-3; possible D gene TRBD2, 6 bases. V shed 5 bases and J shed 7 bases, with 13 bases lying between them. The germline CDR1 and CDR2 sequences are MNHEY and SVGEGT. The CDR3 is 13 amino acids. The CDR3 coding sequence is TGTGCCAGCAGTCGAACGGGGGTAAATACGCAGTATTTT. Translation: CASSRTGVNTQYF.

V is TRBV19 and J is TRBJ1-2; D unresolved. This CDR3 region has 13 residues. With 3 bases removed from V and 4 bases from J, the gap between germline ends came to 9 bases. Germline lookup yields CDR1 LNHDA and CDR2 SQIVND (reference sequence). Here the CDR3 reads CASSIGPSYGYTF. CDR3 DNA: TGTGCCAGTAGTATTGGGCCGAGCTATGGCTACACCTTC. The variable domain in full, with the rest retrieved from reference TRBV19 and TRBJ1-2, is DGGITQSPKYLFRKEGQNVTLSCEQNLNHDAMYWYRQDPGQGLRLIYYSQIVNDFQKGDIAEGYSVSREKKESFPLTVTSAQKNPTAFYLCASSIGPSYGYTFGSGTRLTVV.

The rearrangement uses TRBV27 and TRBJ2-5; D possibly corresponds to TRBD1 (6 bases). Trimming took 7 bases from V and 5 from J, leaving 20 bases between them. Germline V gene lookup returns CDR1 MNHEY and CDR2 SMNVEV (reference sequence). The CDR3 spans 15 residues. In DNA form, the CDR3 reads TGTGCCAGCATGGGGATAGGGACACCCTCGGAGACCCAGTACTTC. Its translation: CASMGIGTPSETQYF.

The CDR3 DNA reads as TGTGCCAGCAGCTCGCCAGGGGAAGCTAACTATGGCTACACCTTC. It translates to CASSSPGEANYGYTF. The chain recombines TRBV7-2 with TRBJ1-2, with D possibly matching TRBD1 (6 bases). CDR3 length: 15 amino acids. Per germline, CDR1 SGHTA and CDR2 FQGNSA. V was clipped by 4 bases and J by 0 bases, with 12 bases between them.

This chain connects TRBV10-3 to TRBJ2-7, with 9 bases fitting TRBD1. Trimming cost V 4 bases and J 2 bases; bases outside gene matches: 6. The CDR3 contains 15 residues. Per the germline V gene, CDR1 is ENHRY and CDR2 is SYGVKD. The CDR3 DNA reads as TGTGCCATCAGTGTCGCACAGGGGGCTACCTACGAGCAGTACTTC. Its protein is CAISVAQGATYEQYF.

The genes are TRBV2 and TRBJ1-3; possibly TRBD1 for D (6 bases). Trimming took 5 bases from V and 2 from J, leaving 13 bases between them. This CDR3 has 15 amino acids. Germline values: CDR1 SNHLY, CDR2 FYNNEI. CDR3 in amino acids: CASSRQETTGNTIYF. CDR3 in DNA: TGTGCCAGCAGTAGACAGGAAACCACTGGAAACACCATATATTTT.

The chain employs TRBV6-2 or TRBV6-3 and TRBJ1-1, with unresolved D. V was pared by 7 bases and J by 7 bases, with 19 bases between. The CDR3 contains 14 residues. Germline CDR1 MNHEY, CDR2 SVGEGT. The CDR3 here is CASTSRRWHGEAFF. In DNA form, the CDR3 reads TGTGCCAGCACCTCCCGGCGATGGCACGGTGAAGCTTTCTTT.

The chain uses TRBV6-5 and TRBJ2-5, with no clear D. Germline lookup yields CDR1 MNHEY and CDR2 SVGAGI. V lost 3 bases and J 2 bases, leaving 10 bases between the germline ends. The CDR3 runs 14 residues. CDR3 residues: CASSYGHYQETQYF. The CDR3 region has the DNA TGTGCCAGCAGTTATGGGCATTATCAAGAGACCCAGTACTTC.